This TCR beta chain stems from a study of memory CD4+ T cells and cytomegalovirus serostatus. Study-level results: A US-trained random forest predicted CMV serostatus with median AUC roughly 0.91.

V gave up 3 bases and J gave up 5 bases; unmatched junction bases: 9. The CDR3 has 16 residues. Germline V CDR1 and CDR2: SGHAT, FQDESV (reference sequence). On this clone: Its target is not known.

Method: immunoSEQ multiplex PCR; TCRdb's copy keeps in-frame clones and lacks some. This sample has some 67,000 clones, with about 78% found just once. Single viable CD3+CD4+CD8-CD45RO+ cells were sorted as the memory CD4+ T cells. The source of this sequence is an adult in good health and CMV-seropositive. V and J are TRBV11-1 and TRBJ2-2; 7 nucleotides line up with TRBD1. The sample consisted of memory CD4+ T cells from blood. DNA for the CDR3: TGTGCCAGCAGCTTGAGAACAGGGGTGTATACCGGGGAGCTGTTTTTT. This gives the protein CASSLRTGVYTGELFF.